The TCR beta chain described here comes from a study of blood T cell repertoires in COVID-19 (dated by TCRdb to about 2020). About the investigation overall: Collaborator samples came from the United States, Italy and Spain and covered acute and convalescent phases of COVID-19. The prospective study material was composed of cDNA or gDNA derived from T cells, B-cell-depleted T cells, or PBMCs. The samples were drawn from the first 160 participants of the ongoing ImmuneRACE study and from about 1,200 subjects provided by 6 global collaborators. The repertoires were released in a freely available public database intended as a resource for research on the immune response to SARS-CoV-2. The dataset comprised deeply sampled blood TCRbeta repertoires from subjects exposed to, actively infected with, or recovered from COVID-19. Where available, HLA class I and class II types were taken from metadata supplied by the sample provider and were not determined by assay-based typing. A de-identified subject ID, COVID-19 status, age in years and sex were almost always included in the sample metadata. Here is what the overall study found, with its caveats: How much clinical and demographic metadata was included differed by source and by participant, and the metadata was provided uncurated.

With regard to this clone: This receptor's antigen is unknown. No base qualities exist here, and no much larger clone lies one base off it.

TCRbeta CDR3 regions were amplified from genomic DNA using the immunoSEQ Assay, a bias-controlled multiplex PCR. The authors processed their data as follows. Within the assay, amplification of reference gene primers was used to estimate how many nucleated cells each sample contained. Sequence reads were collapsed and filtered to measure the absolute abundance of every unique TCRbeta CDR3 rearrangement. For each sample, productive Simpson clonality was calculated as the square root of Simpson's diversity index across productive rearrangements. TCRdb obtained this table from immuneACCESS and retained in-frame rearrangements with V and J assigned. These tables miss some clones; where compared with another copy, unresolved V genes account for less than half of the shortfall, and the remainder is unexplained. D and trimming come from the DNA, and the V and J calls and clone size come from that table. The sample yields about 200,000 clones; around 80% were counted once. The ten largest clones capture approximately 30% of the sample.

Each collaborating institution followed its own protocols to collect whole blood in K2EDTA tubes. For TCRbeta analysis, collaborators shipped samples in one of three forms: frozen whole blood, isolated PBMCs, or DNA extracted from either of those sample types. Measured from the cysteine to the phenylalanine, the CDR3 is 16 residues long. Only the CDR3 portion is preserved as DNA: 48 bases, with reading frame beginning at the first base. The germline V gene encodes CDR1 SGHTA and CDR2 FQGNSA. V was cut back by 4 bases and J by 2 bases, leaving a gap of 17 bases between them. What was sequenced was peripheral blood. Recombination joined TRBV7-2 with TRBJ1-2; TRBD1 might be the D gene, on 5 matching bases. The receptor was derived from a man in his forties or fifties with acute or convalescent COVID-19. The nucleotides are TGTGCCAGCAGCTCATACAGGAGTGTGGGAAACTATGGCTACACCTTC. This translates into CASSSYRSVGNYGYTF.